This T cell receptor beta chain was sequenced in a study of regulatory T cells in long-lasting Graves disease. This CDR3 spans 15 amino acids. In germline, CDR1 is SGHTA, CDR2 FQGNSA. Trimming took off 5 bases at V and 0 bases at J, with 11 bases between the two ends. This clonotype was detected many times. Library construction for TCR beta used iRepertoire HTBI primers and Arm-PCR of CDR3 regions. TCRdb itself ran the multiplex PCR reads through MiXCR, one entry per CDR3 protein. The sample lists fewer than 650,000 distinct CDR3 sequences, roughly 15% occurring once. Time point described: newly diagnosed GD, antithyroid drugs for less than 3 months. PBMC RNA was the source of the TCR library. The same sample was also used in a study of T cells in Graves' hyperthyroidism and ophthalmopathy. That report adds: Ophthalmopathy could be told apart from stable hyperthyroidism with a 13 V-J model.

The sample here was peripheral blood mononuclear cells (PBMCs), taken at new diagnosis, from a patient treated with antithyroid drugs. The TCR originated in a woman in her twenties or thirties with Graves disease. V and J are TRBV7-2 and TRBJ2-1; D remains ambiguous. In DNA form, the CDR3 reads TGTGCCAGCAGCGCCGGGTTCGGCTCCTACAATGAGCAGTTCTTC. This codes for CASSAGFGSYNEQFF.